This note documents a single T cell receptor beta chain sequence. MiXCR, run by TCRdb on the 5' RACE reads, gives a single entry per CDR3 protein. The top ten clones hold over 0.25% of a sample with approximately 1.8 million distinct CDR3 sequences, about 32% of them seen once. Trimming shortened V by 5 bases and J by 7 bases, and 24 bases separated the two germline ends. This CDR3 region has 17 residues. This specimen comes from a study of identical twins. V usage is TRBV12-3 or TRBV12-4 and J usage is TRBJ2-1, with D perhaps given as TRBD1 or TRBD2 (5 bases each). Sequencing was carried out using cord blood. The TCR originated in a newborn girl in good health. CDR3 bases: TGTGCCAGCAGTACTCTGTACCGGGACCCGGAAATTAATGAGCAGTTCTTC. Protein sequence: CASSTLYRDPEINEQFF.